A selection of T cell receptor beta chains follows, all from one sample in a study of early T cells in non-severe SARS-CoV-2 infection. TCRdb passed the 5' RACE reads through MiXCR, listing each CDR3 protein once. The sample yields more than 65,000 distinct CDR3 sequences, less than 15% seen once. What was sequenced was whole blood. These receptors originate from an adult who was a healthcare worker with PCR-confirmed SARS-CoV-2 infection or an uninfected control (not recorded which). The CDR3 runs from the conserved cysteine through the conserved F or W. A D gene is named only where the DNA matches it firmly. For some rows the clone size is stated as once, few or many, or as a class when expanded; others skip it.

abundance,j_gene,v_gene,d_gene,CDR3nt,CDR3aa
-,TRBJ1-5,TRBV3-1,-,TGTGCCAGCAGCCAAGTCGATGGGGGGGCCCAGCATTTT,CASSQVDGGAQHF
-,TRBJ1-1,TRBV20-1,TRBD1,TGCAGTGCAATAGACAGGGGAGGGACTGAAGCTTTCTTT,CSAIDRGGTEAFF
many,TRBJ2-3,TRBV7-9,TRBD1,TGTGCCAGCAACAGGGGAGATACGCAGTATTTT,CASNRGDTQYF
-,TRBJ2-3,TRBV6-6,-,TGTGCCAGCAGGCGGACGAAGGATACGCAGTATTTT,CASRRTKDTQYF
many,TRBJ2-2,TRBV14,-,TGTGCCAGCAGCCAAGTATTAAACACCGGGGAGCTGTTTTTT,CASSQVLNTGELFF
many,TRBJ2-3,TRBV29-1,-,TGCAGCGTTGAAAGGGACTCCCGGGGTACGCAGTATTTT,CSVERDSRGTQYF
many,TRBJ2-7,TRBV6-1,-,TGTGCCAGCAGTGAATGGGACCGAGCCTACGAGCAGTACTTC,CASSEWDRAYEQYF
many,TRBJ2-7,TRBV3-1,-,TGTGCCAGCAGCCAGTCCTACGAGCAGTACTTC,CASSQSYEQYF
many,TRBJ1-6,TRBV7-2,-,TGTGCCAGCAGCTTAAAGGCGGATTCACCCCTCCACTTT,CASSLKADSPLHF
-,TRBJ2-4,TRBV12-3/TRBV12-4,-,TGTGCCAGCACGGACCGCGGGCGGGCCAAAAACATTCAGTACTTC,CASTDRGRAKNIQYF
-,TRBJ2-1,TRBV6-2/TRBV6-3,TRBD2,TGTGCCAGCATTAGCGGGCGGGCCTACTACAATGAGCAGTTCTTC,CASISGRAYYNEQFF
few,TRBJ2-2,TRBV5-1,TRBD2,TGCGCCAGCCACCCGGGACTAGGGGTAGACACCGGGGAGCTGTTTTTT,CASHPGLGVDTGELFF
-,TRBJ2-2,TRBV7-3,-,TGTGCCAGCAGCTTAAGCGGACTATTCGGGGAGCTGTTTTTT,CASSLSGLFGELFF
-,TRBJ2-7,TRBV20-1,-,TGCAGTGCTAGAGATAGTGCTACAGACCTTTGGCAGTACTTC,CSARDSATDLWQYF
-,TRBJ1-2,TRBV20-1,-,TGCAGGGCAGCGGGCAACTATGGCTACACCTTC,CRAAGNYGYTF
-,TRBJ2-1,TRBV29-1,TRBD2,TGCAGCGCCGGAGCGGGGGATTTCTATGAGCAGTTCTTC,CSAGAGDFYEQFF
many,TRBJ1-1,TRBV12-3/TRBV12-4,-,TGTGCCAGCAGTATCCGGACGGAAATGCGGGCTTTCTTT,CASSIRTEMRAFF
many,TRBJ2-1,TRBV6-2/TRBV6-3,-,TGTGCCAGCAGTGCCGGGCCTGAGCAGTTCTTC,CASSAGPEQFF
-,TRBJ2-4,TRBV28,-,TGTGCCAGCAGTTTTCAACGAGGCAAAAACATTCAGTACTTC,CASSFQRGKNIQYF
many,TRBJ2-4,TRBV3-1,TRBD2,TGTGCCAGCAGCCAAGATCCACTAGCGGGAGTGGGGGACATTCAGTACTTC,CASSQDPLAGVGDIQYF
many,TRBJ2-2,TRBV18,-,TGTGCCAGCTCACCGCCCAGGGGTGAAACCGGGGAGCTGTTTTTT,CASSPPRGETGELFF
-,TRBJ2-1,TRBV28,-,TGTGCCAGCAACCCGAATATCTACAATGAGCAGTTCTTC,CASNPNIYNEQFF
-,TRBJ2-5,TRBV29-1,-,TGCAGCGTAGACAAGTACCAAGAGACCCAGTACTTC,CSVDKYQETQYF
many,TRBJ2-2,TRBV11-2,-,TGTGCCAGCAGCTTACGGGGGTCGAACACCGGGGAGCTGTTTTTT,CASSLRGSNTGELFF
many,TRBJ1-4,TRBV5-1,-,TGCGCCAGCAGCTTCGGACGGGAGAATGAAAAACTGTTTTTT,CASSFGRENEKLFF
many,TRBJ2-7,TRBV5-1,TRBD2,TGCGCCAGCAGCCCCGGGACTACCTACGAGCAGTACTTC,CASSPGTTYEQYF
few,TRBJ1-2,TRBV20-1,TRBD1,TGCAGTGCTGCCGGGACAGAAGTTGCCTATGGCTACACCTTC,CSAAGTEVAYGYTF
once,TRBJ1-1,TRBV10-3,-,TGTGCCATCAGTGATGGTGTTTCCACTGAAGCTTTCTTT,CAISDGVSTEAFF
-,TRBJ2-3,TRBV9,-,TGTGCCAGCAGCCCCCAGCGGGATACGCAGTATTTT,CASSPQRDTQYF
-,TRBJ2-3,TRBV5-1,-,TGCGCCAGCAGCTGGGACAAACGCACAGATACGCAGTATTTT,CASSWDKRTDTQYF
-,TRBJ2-3,TRBV24-1,-,TGTGCCACAGGGGAGATCGATACGCAGTATTTT,CATGEIDTQYF
-,TRBJ2-3,TRBV7-8,TRBD1,TGTGCCAGCAGCTCGATCGACAGGGAAACGCAGTATTTT,CASSSIDRETQYF
many,TRBJ1-2,TRBV12-3/TRBV12-4,-,TGTGCCAGCACCTCAAGCACCCTTGGCTACACCTTC,CASTSSTLGYTF
few,TRBJ2-3,TRBV20-1,TRBD2,TGCAGTGCTATTGTCGGGCGGGGGGCTCTCACAGATACGCAGTATTTT,CSAIVGRGALTDTQYF
-,TRBJ1-1,TRBV29-1,-,TGCAGCGTTTGGGAAGGGGTTTTTGGTATGAACACTGAAGCTTTCTTT,CSVWEGVFGMNTEAFF
-,TRBJ2-1,TRBV7-2,-,TGTGCCAGCACTTACGGGCCCACCGTCGGTGAGCAGTTCTTC,CASTYGPTVGEQFF
few,TRBJ2-3,TRBV11-2,-,TGTGCCAGCAGCTTATTGATGTCGAGCACAGATACGCAGTATTTT,CASSLLMSSTDTQYF
few,TRBJ1-4,TRBV3-1,-,TGTGCCAGCAGCCAAGAAGAGTTCTCAACTAATGAAAAACTGTTTTTT,CASSQEEFSTNEKLFF
few,TRBJ2-3,TRBV20-1,TRBD2,TGCAGCCCGGCGGCGGGAGCAGATACGCAGTATTTT,CSPAAGADTQYF
-,TRBJ1-5,TRBV6-5,-,TGTGCCAGCAGTTACTCGGGCATCAATCAGCCCCAGCATTTT,CASSYSGINQPQHF
few,TRBJ2-7,TRBV29-1,TRBD1,TGCAGCGTGACCACAGGGGACCACGAGCAGTACTTC,CSVTTGDHEQYF
-,TRBJ2-2,TRBV29-1,TRBD2,TGCAGCGTTGCAGCGGGAGTGACGAACACCGGGGAGCTGTTTTTT,CSVAAGVTNTGELFF
many,TRBJ2-1,TRBV20-1,-,TGCAGTGCTAACCCAGGGTGGGGGCCTCAATTC,CSANPGWGPQF
few,TRBJ1-1,TRBV20-1,-,TGCAGTGCTAGAGATCCACATATGAACACTGAAGCTTTCTTT,CSARDPHMNTEAFF